This T cell receptor beta chain was documented in a study of T cells in localized non-small cell lung cancer. Findings and caveats of the study: Within adjacent lung there appeared a median approximately 57 of the top 100 tumor clones. Uninvolved adjacent lung, not tumor, had the highest T cell clonality.

This clone is medium-sized within its sample. What it recognizes is unknown. Measured with immunoSEQ multiplex PCR; TCRdb has only the in-frame clones, and not every one. The sample records under 40,000 clones, under 90% being singletons. Germline lookup yields CDR1 MNHEY and CDR2 SVGAGI. V gave up 7 bases and J gave up 4 bases; unmatched junction bases: 1. This CDR3 comprises 12 residues. The sample consisted of peripheral blood, taken before any cancer treatment. This chain connects TRBV6-5 to TRBJ1-5; 7 nucleotides match TRBD1. This receptor was taken from a male donor aged 60 or older with stage III lung adenocarcinoma. CDR3 nucleotides: TGTGCCAGCAAACAGGGGAATCAGCCCCAGCATTTT. Translated: CASKQGNQPQHF.